The 10 T cell receptor beta chains reported below all come from one sample, sequenced in a study of T-cell reconstitution after alpha-beta-depleted transplantation in children. A TCRbeta library incorporating unique molecular identifiers was prepared. Via MiXCR, TCRdb re-called the PCR reads, giving one row per CDR3 protein. The profile covers about 830,000 distinct CDR3 sequences, with around 17% appearing a single time and just under 5% taken by the ten largest. Specimen: PBMCs, mostly from graft donor cells, collected 360 days after TCRalphabeta/CD19-depleted stem cell transplant. Every receptor here comes from a male patient younger than 18 who had a stem cell transplant for acute lymphoblastic leukemia, so the T cells may come from the graft donor.

In this sample, this clonotype turned up once. The chain recombines TRBV5-1 with TRBJ2-3, with 10 bases that match TRBD2. With 2 bases clipped from V and 3 bases from J, the junction kept 3 bases outside the gene matches. This CDR3 region has 15 residues. Germline V CDR1 and CDR2: SGHRS, YFSETQ. CDR3 sequence: CASSFSGRKTDTQYF. DNA of the CDR3: TGCGCCAGCAGCTTTAGCGGGAGGAAAACAGATACGCAGTATTTT.

This clonotype was counted many times. The chain joins TRBV20-1 to TRBJ2-3; 10 nucleotides match TRBD1. V lost 4 bases, J lost 2 bases, and 3 bases stayed unmatched. CDR1 DFQATT and CDR2 SNEGSKA come from the germline V gene (reference sequence). The CDR3 consists of 14 residues. The CDR3 region is CSATGTGATDTQYF. DNA for the CDR3: TGCAGTGCTACCGGGACAGGGGCCACAGATACGCAGTATTTT.

The chain links TRBV6-1 to TRBJ2-2; 9 bases are a match to TRBD2. Germline CDR1 reads MNHNS; CDR2 reads SASEGT. This CDR3 is built from 16 residues. V lost 6 bases to trimming and J lost 5 bases; unmatched junction nucleotides: 10. The CDR3 reads CASSTGTSWGTGELFF. The CDR3 DNA reads TGTGCCAGCAGCACCGGGACTAGCTGGGGGACCGGGGAGCTGTTTTTT.

V is TRBV14 and J is TRBJ2-7; maybe TRBD1 (6 bases). Per germline, CDR1 SGHDN and CDR2 FVKESK. V gave up 1 base and J gave up 5 bases, with 15 bases separating them. This CDR3 contains 15 residues. As DNA, the CDR3 is TGTGCCAGCAGCCAAGCCCGGGCAGGGGTCCACGAGCAGTACTTC. This codes for CASSQARAGVHEQYF.

The genes are TRBV18 and TRBJ1-6; D remains unclear. This CDR3 contains 13 residues. V gave up 1 base and J gave up 10 bases, with 8 bases separating them. Per germline, CDR1 KGHSH and CDR2 LQKENI. The CDR3 protein is CASSPRVESPLHF. The CDR3 coding sequence is TGTGCCAGCTCACCACGGGTTGAGTCACCCCTCCACTTT.

This clonotype was recorded a few times. The chain employs TRBV12-3 or TRBV12-4 and TRBJ1-2; TRBD1 might be the D (6 bases). Trimming cost V 6 bases and J 4 bases, with 18 bases left between them. The CDR3 is 15 residues long. CDR3 loop: CASRTRGGASYGYTF. Written as DNA, the CDR3 is TGTGCCAGCAGAACCCGTGGGGGGGCCAGCTATGGCTACACCTTC.

This clonotype was detected a few times. This rearrangement joins TRBV6-1 to TRBJ2-2; TRBD2 aligns across 7 bases. The CDR3 is 14 residues long. V gave up 9 bases and J gave up 0 bases; unmatched junction bases: 4. Germline CDR1 reads MNHNS; CDR2 reads SASEGT. CDR3: CASWSGTNTGELFF. The CDR3 nucleotides read TGTGCCAGTTGGAGCGGGACGAACACCGGGGAGCTGTTTTTT.

The gene calls are TRBV4-1 and TRBJ2-1; D may be TRBD1 (5 bases). Deletions cut 2 bases from V and 8 bases from J, with 13 bases between. The CDR3 runs to 14 residues. Germline loops: CDR1 MGHRA, CDR2 YSYEKL. The CDR3 nucleotides are TGCGCCAGCAGCCAACAGACAGTCGTGGATGAGCAGTTCTTC. It is translated as CASSQQTVVDEQFF.

This clonotype was seen more than once but under ten times. The chain is built from TRBV10-3 and TRBJ2-2; no definite D call. Trimming cost V 3 bases and J 2 bases, with 7 bases left between them. This CDR3 region has 14 residues. Germline CDR1 and CDR2: ENHRY and SYGVKD. The CDR3 loop reads CAISDLLNTGELFF. The CDR3 region has the DNA TGTGCCATCAGTGACCTCCTAAACACCGGGGAGCTGTTTTTT.

This clonotype was found many times. The V gene is TRBV9, the J gene TRBJ2-7; D not resolved. Trimming took off 3 bases at V and 6 bases at J, with 7 bases between the two ends. Looked up from germline, CDR1 is SGDLS and CDR2 is YYNGEE. The CDR3 covers 11 residues. CDR3 loop: CASSEGGEQYF. The CDR3 DNA reads as TGTGCCAGCAGCGAGGGTGGCGAGCAGTACTTC.